This T cell receptor (beta chain) was sequenced in a study of blood T cell repertoires in COVID-19. About the study: Some COVID-19 samples were acute and others convalescent; all came from the United States, Italy and Spain. The cDNA or gDNA used as material had been derived from T cells, B-cell-depleted T cells, or PBMCs.

Trimming took 0 bases from V and 2 from J, leaving 14 bases between them. Germline assignment: CDR1 SGHRS and CDR2 YFSETQ. CDR3 length: 16 amino acids. In the original analysis: Amplification of reference gene primers was used by the study to estimate nucleated cell counts. Data came from immunoSEQ multiplex PCR; TCRdb stores just in-frame clones and leaves some out. D and trimming come from the DNA, and the V and J calls and clone size come from that table. The profile shows under 140,000 clones, 85% to 90% of them singletons. The rearrangement joins TRBV5-1 to TRBJ1-1, with a weak D call TRBD1 (5 bases). Input material: peripheral blood. The sequence was obtained from a woman aged 45-60 years with acute or convalescent COVID-19. The CDR3 DNA is TGCGCCAGCAGCTTGGGGTGGGGGGATGGTAACACTGAAGCTTTCTTT. Its translation is CASSLGWGDGNTEAFF.